This TCR beta chain originates from a study of blood T cells in healthy people across ages (dated by TCRdb to 2013 to 2016). Study-level background: In model experiments, template switching captured about one uniquely barcoded TCR beta cDNA molecule for every two T cells. The study measured age-related changes in TCR beta repertoire diversity using deep sequencing normalized with unique cDNA molecular identifiers. The donors were split into four age groups: young (average about 16 years), middle-aged (more than 35), aged (62) and long-lived (about 74). To avoid experimental bias, donors of different ages were distributed randomly across sequencing lanes. The study analyzed two additional independent replicas of 1 million unique cDNA reads from the same blood draw for two donors, one aged 18 to 30 and one aged 80 or older.

The donors were roughly 39 Caucasian individuals from Russia, aged roughly 6 to 90 years, who were systemically healthy. About 9.6 milliliters of peripheral blood were collected from each donor into EDTA-treated Vacutainer tubes. Ficoll-Paque density-gradient centrifugation was used to isolate PBMCs, with at least 7 million per sample. Trizol reagent was used to extract total RNA from PBMCs, with at least 5.5 micrograms per sample. Naive CD45RAhigh/CD27high T cell percentages were measured by flow cytometry on a PBMC aliquot from every donor. Overall results and qualifications from the work: Compared with the aged group, the long-lived group had more naive CD4+ T cells, fewer expanded clones and increased TCR diversity, a pattern suggesting age selection. Bulk unsorted PBMC profiling prevented conclusive comparison of naive and antigen-experienced compartments. A strong correlation was found between observed TCR beta diversity and the percentage of naive T cells measured by flow cytometry. Observed TCR beta diversity per million T cells fell roughly linearly with age, and a significant reduction was already apparent by age around 40. Because the CMV infection status of the donors was unknown, age-related changes in expanded clonotypes may potentially have been confounded. Estimates of total diversity from one million sequenced T cells were regarded as lower bounds and underestimates.

Comment on this clonotype: The antigen this receptor binds is unknown. Within one base of it there is no much larger clone, and no base qualities were kept.

Libraries were made using 5' RACE. The listed sequencing device is Illumina HiSeq 2500. A second PCR of about 7 to 12 cycles was performed with a sample-barcoded 5' primer and a J-beta primer mix. A unique molecular identifier was introduced onto each TCR beta cDNA molecule by a template-switch 5' adaptor carrying 12 random nucleotides. At least 2.5 million CDR3-containing paired-end reads were obtained from each sample. The Mint cDNA synthesis kit, primed by a TRBC-specific oligonucleotide, was used to synthesize first-strand cDNA from all RNA. After uracil-DNA glycosylase treatment, a first 18-cycle PCR used universal primers M1SS and BC2_uni_R on all cDNA. In the original analysis: For normalization, 1 million high-quality reads, each with a distinct molecular identifier, were randomly selected from each sample. Instead of being binned into consensus sequences, reads with shared molecular identifiers were discarded. MiTCR, with a Q25 quality threshold and the strictest error-elimination algorithm, was used for CDR3 identification, clonotype clustering and error correction. A nonparametric unseen species model with Euler transformation was used to estimate a lower bound on total TCR beta diversity. TCRdb reanalyzed the raw reads on its own, using fastp at Q25 for trimming and MiXCR for clone calling, and kept in-frame beta chains. Under each unique CDR3 protein, matching rows form one entry showing the most common genes and DNA. These V and J calls are TCRdb output, not the study's own analysis. Present in this sample are over a million distinct CDR3 sequences, more than 35% of which were seen just once. Approximately 20% of the sample is in the top ten clones.

Trimming takes 3 bases from V and 2 bases from J, and the germline ends sit 15 bases apart. The CDR3, cysteine through phenylalanine, is 16 amino acids long. The entry retains the CDR3 DNA only, 48 bases that are in frame from base 1. CDR1 and CDR2, per the germline V gene, are WSHSY and SAAADI. The source material was blood. This sequence was found in a woman aged 55-69 years in good health. This sequence uses TRBV10-2 and TRBJ2-3, and possibly TRBD2, on 6 matching bases. The CDR3 has the sequence CASSDLGSGYTDTQYF. The nucleotide sequence is given as TGCGCCAGCAGTGATCTGGGTAGCGGCTACACAGATACGCAGTATTTT.